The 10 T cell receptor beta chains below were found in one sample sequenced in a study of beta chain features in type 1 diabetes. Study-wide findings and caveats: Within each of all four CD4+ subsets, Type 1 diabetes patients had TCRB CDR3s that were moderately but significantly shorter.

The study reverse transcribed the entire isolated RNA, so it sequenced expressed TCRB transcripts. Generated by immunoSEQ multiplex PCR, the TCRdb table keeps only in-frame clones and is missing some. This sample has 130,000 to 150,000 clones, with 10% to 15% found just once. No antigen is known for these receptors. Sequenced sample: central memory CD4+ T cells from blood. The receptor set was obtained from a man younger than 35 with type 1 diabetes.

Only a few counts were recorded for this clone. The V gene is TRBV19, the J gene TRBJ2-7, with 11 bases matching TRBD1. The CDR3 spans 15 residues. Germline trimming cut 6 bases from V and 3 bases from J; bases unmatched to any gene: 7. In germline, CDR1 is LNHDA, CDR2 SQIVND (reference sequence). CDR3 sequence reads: CASRPSGTGGYEQYF. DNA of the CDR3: TGTGCCAGTAGACCGTCCGGGACAGGGGGCTACGAGCAGTACTTC.

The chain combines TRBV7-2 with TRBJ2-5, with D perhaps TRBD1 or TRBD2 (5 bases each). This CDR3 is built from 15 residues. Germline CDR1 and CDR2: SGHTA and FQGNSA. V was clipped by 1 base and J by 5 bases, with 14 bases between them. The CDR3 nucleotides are TGTGCCAGCAGCTTAGATCTGGGGGTTTTGGAGACCCAGTACTTC. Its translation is CASSLDLGVLETQYF.

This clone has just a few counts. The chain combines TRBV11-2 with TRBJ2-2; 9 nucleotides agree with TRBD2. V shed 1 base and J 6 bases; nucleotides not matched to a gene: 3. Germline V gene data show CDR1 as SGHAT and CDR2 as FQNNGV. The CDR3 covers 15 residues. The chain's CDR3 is CASSLALAGPGELFF. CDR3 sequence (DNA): TGTGCCAGCAGCTTAGCTCTAGCGGGGCCCGGGGAGCTGTTTTTT.

The CDR3 sequence is CASSGDIGANVLTF. The CDR3 region has the DNA TGTGCCAGCTCAGGGGACATCGGAGCCAACGTCCTGACTTTC. V is TRBV18 and J is TRBJ2-6, with D tentatively TRBD1 (6 bases). This CDR3 is built from 14 residues. Germline values: CDR1 KGHSH, CDR2 LQKENI. V was shortened by 5 bases and J by 7 bases, with 12 bases between the two germline ends. The full variable domain, in which reference TRBV18 and TRBJ2-6 provide the parts outside the CDR3, is NAGVMQNPRHLVRRRGQEARLRCSPMKGHSHVYWYRQLPEEGLKFMVYLQKENIIDESGMPKERFSAEFPKEGPSILRIQQVVRGDSAAYFCASSGDIGANVLTFGAGSRLTVL.

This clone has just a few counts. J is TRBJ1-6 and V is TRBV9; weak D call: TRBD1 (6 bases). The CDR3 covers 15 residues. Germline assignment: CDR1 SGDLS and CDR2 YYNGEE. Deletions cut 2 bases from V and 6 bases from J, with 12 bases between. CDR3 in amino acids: CASSVDIQGNSPLHF. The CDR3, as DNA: TGTGCCAGCAGCGTCGATATACAGGGTAATTCACCCCTCCACTTT. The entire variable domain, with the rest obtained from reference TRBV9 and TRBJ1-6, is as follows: DSGVTQTPKHLITATGQRVTLRCSPRSGDLSVYWYQQSLDQGLQFLIQYYNGEERAKGNILERFSAQQFPDLHSELNLSSLELGDSALYFCASSVDIQGNSPLHFGNGTRLTVT.

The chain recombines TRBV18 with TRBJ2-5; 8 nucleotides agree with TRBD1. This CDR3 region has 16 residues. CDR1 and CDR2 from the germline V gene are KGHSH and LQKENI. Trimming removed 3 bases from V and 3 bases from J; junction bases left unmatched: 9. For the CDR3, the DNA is TGTGCCAGCTCACCGAACGAGGACAGGGTAAAAGAGACCCAGTACTTC. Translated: CASSPNEDRVKETQYF. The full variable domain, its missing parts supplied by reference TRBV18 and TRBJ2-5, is NAGVMQNPRHLVRRRGQEARLRCSPMKGHSHVYWYRQLPEEGLKFMVYLQKENIIDESGMPKERFSAEFPKEGPSILRIQQVVRGDSAAYFCASSPNEDRVKETQYFGPGTRLLVL.

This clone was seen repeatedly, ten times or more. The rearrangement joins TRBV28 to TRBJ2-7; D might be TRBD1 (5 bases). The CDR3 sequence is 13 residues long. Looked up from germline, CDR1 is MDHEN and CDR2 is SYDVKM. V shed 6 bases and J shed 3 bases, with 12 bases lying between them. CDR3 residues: CASRQGGVYEQYF. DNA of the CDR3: TGTGCCAGCAGGCAGGGCGGCGTCTACGAGCAGTACTTC.

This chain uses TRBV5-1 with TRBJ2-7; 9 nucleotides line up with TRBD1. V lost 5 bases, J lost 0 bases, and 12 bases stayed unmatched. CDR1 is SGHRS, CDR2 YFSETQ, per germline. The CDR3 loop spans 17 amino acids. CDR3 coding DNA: TGCGCCAGCAGACCCCGGACAGGGGAAAGCCTCTCCTACGAGCAGTACTTC. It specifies CASRPRTGESLSYEQYF.

In nucleotides, the CDR3 is TGCAGCGTTGAAGTGAAGGGAGTCAAAAACATTCAGTACTTC. This encodes CSVEVKGVKNIQYF. This rearrangement joins TRBV29-1 to TRBJ2-4; D is possibly TRBD2 (5 bases). Germline loops: CDR1 SQVTM, CDR2 ANQGSEA. Trimming removed 1 base at V and 3 bases at J, with 10 bases between. The CDR3 loop spans 14 amino acids.

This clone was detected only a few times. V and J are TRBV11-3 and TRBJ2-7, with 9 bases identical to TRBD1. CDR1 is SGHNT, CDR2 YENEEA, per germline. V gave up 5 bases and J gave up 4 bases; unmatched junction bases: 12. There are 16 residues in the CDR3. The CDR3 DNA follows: TGTGCCAGCAGCCGTCCGGGACAGGGACCCGTGTACGAGCAGTACTTC. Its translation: CASSRPGQGPVYEQYF.